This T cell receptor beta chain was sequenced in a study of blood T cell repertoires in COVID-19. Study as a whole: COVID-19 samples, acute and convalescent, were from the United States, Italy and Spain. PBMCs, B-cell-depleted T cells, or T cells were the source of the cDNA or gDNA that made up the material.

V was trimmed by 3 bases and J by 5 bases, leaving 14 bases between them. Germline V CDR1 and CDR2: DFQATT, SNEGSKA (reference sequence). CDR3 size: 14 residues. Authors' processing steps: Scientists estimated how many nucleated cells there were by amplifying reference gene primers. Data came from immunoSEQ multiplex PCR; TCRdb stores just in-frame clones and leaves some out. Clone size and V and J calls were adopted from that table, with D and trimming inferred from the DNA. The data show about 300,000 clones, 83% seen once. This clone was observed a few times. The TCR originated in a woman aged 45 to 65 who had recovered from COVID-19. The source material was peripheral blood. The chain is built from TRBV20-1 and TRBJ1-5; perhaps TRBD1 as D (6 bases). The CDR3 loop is CSASMGAGYQPQHF. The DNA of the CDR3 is TGCAGTGCTAGTATGGGGGCAGGGTATCAGCCCCAGCATTTT.